The 29 T cell receptor beta chains given below trace back to one sample, sequenced in a study of CD8+ T cells in alopecia areata. It was cDNA, reverse transcribed from extracted RNA, that served as the sequencing template. Sequencing was performed with immunoSEQ multiplex PCR; in TCRdb, only in-frame clones are kept and a portion is missing. The sample holds around 290,000 clones, and no clone turns up only once. Cells pooled from cutaneous lymph nodes were sorted on CD4, CD8alpha, NKG2D, NKG2ACE and other markers. Sequenced input: CD4+ T cells sorted from a lymph node. These receptors were obtained from a C3H/HeJ mouse with alopecia areata. The MHC haplotype recorded for the strain is H2-k.

This clone has a handful of counts. Mouse gene names and germline throughout. The read gets to within 4 residues of the CDR3 end, and the germline J gene fills in the rest. The J gene is TRBJ2-3, the V gene TRBV13-1, with D hard to call. The CDR3 extends over 15 amino acids. Germline V gene data show CDR1 as NSHNY and CDR2 as SYGAGN. V lost 3 bases to trimming and J lost 0 bases, with 11 bases between them. Partial CDR3 DNA: TGTGCCAGCAGTGGTCGACAAACTAGTGCAGAA. Its protein product is CASSGRQTSAE. The CDR3 reads in full as CASSGRQTSAETLYF.

This clone has a handful of counts. Any gene name here is a mouse gene name. Read sequence stops 4 residues before the CDR3 end, and the germline J gene provides the missing end. The same CDR3 is also encoded by other DNA sequences in this sample. The rearrangement links TRBV5 to TRBJ2-3; D may be TRBD1 or TRBD2 (7 bases each). This CDR3 comprises 16 residues. V lost 0 bases and J lost 1, with 11 bases in between. Germline loops: CDR1 LGHNA, CDR2 YNLKQL (reference sequence). CDR3 residues: CASSQDRGGGAETLYF. The sequenced CDR3 bases are TGTGCCAGCAGCCAAGACAGGGGGGGTGGTGCAGAA.

Points on this clone: Genes and germline are mouse. Read data end 4 residues before the CDR3 end; the end is taken from the germline J gene. The chain has TRBV31 and TRBJ2-3, with 8 bases identical to TRBD2. CDR1 GKSSPN and CDR2 SITVG come from the germline V gene. The CDR3 consists of 14 residues. V trimming: 3 bases; J trimming: 0 bases; junction bases outside the gene matches: 2. This CDR3 reads CAWSVGGSAETLYF. Incomplete CDR3 DNA: TGTGCCTGGAGCGTGGGGGGGAGTGCAGAA.

On this clone itself: The gene symbols are mouse symbols. CDR3 sequence reads: CTCSAVLGGKNTLYF. The CDR3 bases that were read are TGCACCTGCAGTGCAGTACTGGGGGGGAAAAAC. The chain is built from TRBV1 and TRBJ2-4; TRBD2 matches at 10 bases. The CDR3 is cut off 4 residues early in the read; its end comes from the germline J gene. CDR3 length: 15 residues. Germline loops: CDR1 NSQYPW, CDR2 LRSPGD (reference sequence).

Remarks on this clone: Genes here carry mouse names. The CDR3 end lies 4 residues beyond the end of the read and is filled in from the germline J gene. The chain is built from TRBV13-1 and TRBJ2-3, with 12 bases matching TRBD2. CDR3 size: 16 residues. V shed 5 bases and J 2 bases; nucleotides not matched to a gene: 6. Looked up from germline, CDR1 is NSHNY and CDR2 is SYGAGN. CDR3 DNA (partial): TGTGCCAGCAGGGAGGGACTGGGGGGATTTGCAGAA. It is translated as CASREGLGGFAE. In full, the CDR3 is CASREGLGGFAETLYF.

This clone came up a few times. Here the gene names and germline are mouse. With the read ending 3 residues before the CDR3 end, the germline J gene is used to fill in that end. This rearrangement joins TRBV5 to TRBJ1-6; D perhaps matches TRBD1 (6 bases). TRBJ1-6 is designated an ORF whose function remains uncertain. This CDR3 contains 15 residues. The germline gives CDR1 LGHNA, CDR2 YNLKQL (reference sequence). Trimming removed 4 bases at V and 4 bases at J, with 11 bases between. The covered CDR3 bases are TGTGCCAGCAGCCCTCTCAGGGGTTATAATTCGCCC. Its translation is CASSPLRGYNSP. The whole CDR3 sequence is CASSPLRGYNSPLYF.

This clone has only a few counts. The germline and genes are mouse ones. The read ends 4 residues before the CDR3 terminus; that terminus is restored from the germline J gene. The chain carries TRBV19 and TRBJ2-5, with TRBD1 matching 10 bases. Germline V gives CDR1 FNHDT, CDR2 SITEND (reference sequence). The CDR3 totals 14 residues. The CDR3 here is CASTLTGGADTQYF. CDR3 bases read: TGTGCCAGCACCCTGACAGGGGGCGCAGAC.

As concerns this clone: The germline and genes are mouse ones. The read falls 4 residues short of the CDR3 end, and the missing part is taken from the germline J gene. The chain joins TRBV13-1 to TRBJ2-3; possible D gene TRBD1, 6 bases. The germline gives CDR1 NSHNY, CDR2 SYGAGN. Trimming took 0 bases from V and 4 from J, leaving 9 bases between them. The CDR3 is made up of 14 amino acids. CDR3 DNA, as far as it was read: TGTGCCAGCAGTGATGCTGGGACATCAGAA. This translates into CASSDAGTSE. The full-length CDR3 reads as CASSDAGTSETLYF.

In regard to this clone: Gene and germline names: mouse. Coverage ceases 4 residues before the CDR3 finishes, and the germline J gene fills in the end. Other nucleotide sequences from this sample produce the same CDR3. V is TRBV13-3 and J is TRBJ1-1, with D maybe TRBD1 (5 bases). The germline gives CDR1 NNHDY, CDR2 SYVADS. V lost 2 bases, J lost 4 bases, and 9 bases lay in between. The CDR3 length is 13 residues. The DNA read from the CDR3 is TGTGCCAGCAGTGACAGGGAAGGCACA. Protein: CASSDREGT. The full CDR3 reads CASSDREGTEVFF.

Regarding this clone: Genes and germline are mouse. With the read ending 4 residues before the CDR3 end, the germline J gene is used to fill in that end. The V gene is TRBV5, the J gene TRBJ1-2, with D perhaps matching TRBD1 (6 bases). The CDR3 runs 14 residues. Germline V lookup: CDR1 LGHNA, CDR2 YNLKQL (reference sequence). The sequenced CDR3 bases are TGTGCCAGCAGCCAAGATTCCACAGGGTCC. It specifies CASSQDSTGS. The whole CDR3 reads CASSQDSTGSDYTF.

This clone has a handful of counts. Gene names and germline match the mouse. The sequenced part of the CDR3 DNA is TGTGCCAGCAGCCAAACCCGGGACAGCTGGAAC. This sequence encodes CASSQTRDSWN. The CDR3 as a whole reads CASSQTRDSWNTLYF. The J gene is TRBJ2-4, the V gene TRBV2, with 7 bases matching TRBD1. The read halts 4 residues ahead of the CDR3 end, with the missing end drawn from the germline J gene. This CDR3 comprises 15 residues. Germline CDR1 is LGHNA and CDR2 is YSYQKL.

To note about this clone: Here the gene names and germline are mouse. The CDR3 goes on 4 residues after the read ends, and that part is filled in from the germline J gene. V usage is TRBV13-1 and J usage is TRBJ2-5; perhaps TRBD1 as D (6 bases). V lost 1 base and J lost 0, with 12 bases in between. The germline V gene encodes CDR1 NSHNY and CDR2 SYGAGN. This CDR3 region has 16 residues. CDR3 DNA, as far as it was read: TGTGCCAGCAGTGATCCCCGGGACAATAACCAAGAC. Protein product: CASSDPRDNNQD. The full CDR3 reads CASSDPRDNNQDTQYF.

Worth noting for this clone: Genes here carry mouse names. The read terminates 4 residues before the CDR3 end, so the remaining end is supplied by the germline J gene. V and J are TRBV19 and TRBJ1-1; the match to TRBD1 covers 8 bases. The CDR3 runs 15 residues. Per the germline V gene, CDR1 is FNHDT and CDR2 is SITEND (reference sequence). J gave up 3 bases and V 2 bases, and 6 bases lay outside the gene matches. The covered CDR3 bases are TGTGCCAGCAGTATGCCAGGGGGCGCGTACACA. Protein: CASSMPGGAYT. The whole CDR3 protein reads CASSMPGGAYTEVFF. The whole variable domain, remainder taken from reference TRBV19 and TRBJ1-1, is GGIITQTPKFLIGQEGQKLTLKCQQNFNHDTMYWYRQDSGKGLRLIYYSITENDLQKGDLSEGYDASREKKSSFSLTVTSAQKNEMAVFLCASSMPGGAYTEVFFGKGTRLTVV.

Worth noting for this clone: Here the gene names and germline are mouse. The read finishes 4 residues shy of the CDR3 end, and the germline J gene is used to complete it. The identical CDR3 is also encoded by other nucleotide sequences in the sample. The gene calls are TRBV19 and TRBJ2-7, with 8 bases that match TRBD2. V was clipped by 5 bases and J by 3 bases; unmatched bases: 4. The germline gives CDR1 FNHDT, CDR2 SITEND (reference sequence). The CDR3 length is 13 residues. The CDR3 protein is CASRPDWGYEQYF. The DNA read from the CDR3 is TGTGCCAGCAGACCTGACTGGGGCTAT. Together with reference TRBV19 and TRBJ2-7, the CDR3 gives the full variable domain: GGIITQTPKFLIGQEGQKLTLKCQQNFNHDTMYWYRQDSGKGLRLIYYSITENDLQKGDLSEGYDASREKKSSFSLTVTSAQKNEMAVFLCASRPDWGYEQYFGPGTRLTVL.

Turning to this clone: Gene names are mouse gene names. Read sequence stops 4 residues before the CDR3 end, and the germline J gene provides the missing end. The J gene is TRBJ2-1, the V gene TRBV13-2; 11 bases fit TRBD2. V dropped 1 base and J dropped 3; count of bases not matched to a gene: 3. The CDR3 is made up of 16 amino acids. CDR1 NNHNN and CDR2 SYGAGS come from the germline V gene (reference sequence). The CDR3 protein is CASGDRLGGAYAEQFF. The DNA read from the CDR3 is TGTGCCAGCGGTGATAGACTGGGGGGGGCCTATGCT.

Note on this clone: Gene labels here are mouse ones. This chain's CDR3 is CTCSADGQGRAEQFF. CDR3 DNA, as far as it was read: TGCACCTGCAGTGCAGATGGGCAGGGGCGAGCT. The chain employs TRBV1 and TRBJ2-1; TRBD1 is a possible D gene (6 bases). Read data end 4 residues before the CDR3 end; the end is taken from the germline J gene. CDR1 and CDR2 from the germline V gene are NSQYPW and LRSPGD (reference sequence). The CDR3 runs 15 residues.

This clone has only a few counts. Any gene name here is a mouse gene name. The read ends 4 residues before the CDR3 terminus; that terminus is restored from the germline J gene. The J gene is TRBJ1-2, the V gene TRBV12-1, with 7 bases fitting TRBD1. Unmatched junction bases numbered 3, after V lost 0 bases and J lost 0 bases. The CDR3 runs to 15 residues. The germline V gene encodes CDR1 SGHSN and CDR2 HYEKVE. The CDR3 DNA, read in part, is TGTGCCAGCTCTCTCACAGGGGTCGCAAACTCC. Translation gives CASSLTGVANS. The whole CDR3 protein is CASSLTGVANSDYTF.

A word on this clone: Gene names are mouse gene names. Incomplete CDR3 DNA: TGTGCCAGCAGAGCGGACAATAGTGCAGAA. Translation: CASRADNSAE. The full-length CDR3 reads as CASRADNSAETLYF. The gene calls are TRBV13-1 and TRBJ2-3; the D gene is possibly TRBD1 (5 bases). The read stops 4 residues short of the end of the CDR3; the missing end is completed from the germline J gene. The germline CDR1 and CDR2 sequences are NSHNY and SYGAGN. The CDR3 is 14 amino acids. V was cut by 5 bases and J by 0 bases, with 10 bases left in between.

In regard to this clone: Mouse germline and gene names are used. The read terminates 4 residues ahead of where the CDR3 ends, so the germline J gene completes it. At the DNA level, this CDR3 is encoded by other sequences in the same sample as well. V and J are TRBV5 and TRBJ2-7, with 10 positions matching TRBD2. Per germline, CDR1 LGHNA and CDR2 YNLKQL (reference sequence). The CDR3 loop spans 14 amino acids. V dropped 4 bases and J dropped 3; count of bases not matched to a gene: 3. This CDR3 reads CASSPGTGVYEQYF. Incomplete CDR3 DNA: TGTGCCAGCAGCCCCGGGACTGGGGTCTAT.

Remarks on this clone: Gene names and germline match the mouse. The CDR3 is cut off 4 residues early in the read; its end comes from the germline J gene. The chain has TRBV13-3 and TRBJ2-4, with TRBD2 matching 14 bases. This CDR3 has 19 amino acids. CDR1 and CDR2 (germline): NNHDY, SYVADS. The DNA read from the CDR3 is TGTGCCAGCAGTGATGCAGGAGGGACTGGGGGGGCGCGCGGGAAC. Protein sequence: CASSDAGGTGGARGN. The CDR3 reads in full as CASSDAGGTGGARGNTLYF.

Only a few counts were recorded for this clone. The gene symbols are mouse symbols. The read halts 3 residues ahead of the CDR3 end, with the missing end drawn from the germline J gene. This chain uses TRBV1 with TRBJ1-6, with 8 bases matching TRBD1. TRBJ1-6 counts as an open reading frame of uncertain function. After removal of 6 bases from V and 0 bases from J, the junction contained 7 bases not matched to a gene. The V gene's germline CDR1 is NSQYPW and CDR2 LRSPGD (reference sequence). CDR3 length: 17 residues. CDR3 bases read: TGCACCTGCAGACCCAGGGGGCGCGGTTCCTATAATTCGCCC. Translating gives CTCRPRGRGSYNSP. The whole CDR3 protein reads CTCRPRGRGSYNSPLYF.

This clone was recorded a few times. Germline and genes here are mouse. The read gets to within 4 residues of the CDR3 end, and the germline J gene fills in the rest. The chain has TRBV13-2 and TRBJ2-7; 7 nucleotides line up with TRBD2. The V gene end was trimmed by 0 bases and the J gene end by 0 bases; junction bases not matched to a gene: 6. This CDR3 has 16 residues. Germline CDR1 and CDR2: NNHNN and SYGAGS (reference sequence). CDR3 sequence reads: CASGDAGWGSSYEQYF. The part of the CDR3 DNA that was read is TGTGCCAGCGGTGATGCCGGCTGGGGGAGCTCCTAT.

A remark on this clone: The genes are named according to mouse. The read stops 4 residues short of the end of the CDR3; the missing end is completed from the germline J gene. The rearrangement joins TRBV5 to TRBJ2-7; TRBD2 agrees at 13 bases. Germline values: CDR1 LGHNA, CDR2 YNLKQL (reference sequence). The CDR3 length is 15 residues. CDR3 DNA (partial): TGTGCCAGCAGCCAAGTAGGGACTGGGGGGGAT. The encoded protein is CASSQVGTGGD. The whole CDR3 region reads CASSQVGTGGDEQYF.

As regards this clone: Genes and germline come from the mouse. The read finishes 4 residues shy of the CDR3 end, and the germline J gene is used to complete it. The chain combines TRBV14 with TRBJ1-1, with 11 bases lining up with TRBD1. Trimming removed 2 bases from V and 0 bases from J; junction bases left unmatched: 3. Germline V gene data show CDR1 as SGHDT and CDR2 as FRDEAV. The CDR3 length is 16 residues. CDR3 bases read: TGTGCCAGCAGTTTACGGGGACAGGGGGCAAACACA. This gives the protein CASSLRGQGANT. The CDR3, in full, reads CASSLRGQGANTEVFF.

This clone was recorded a few times. Genes and germline come from the mouse. The read ends 4 residues early relative to the CDR3; the germline J gene fills the gap. The genes are TRBV19 and TRBJ2-1; 13 nucleotides align to TRBD2. Losses at the gene ends were 10 bases for V and 4 bases for J; bases not matched to a gene: 2. The CDR3 extends over 13 amino acids. The germline V gene encodes CDR1 FNHDT and CDR2 SITEND (reference sequence). CDR3 bases read: TGTGCCTGGGGACTGGGGGGGTATGCT. Its protein is CAWGLGGYA. The whole CDR3 region reads CAWGLGGYAEQFF.

In this sample, this clone turned up a few times. Genes here carry mouse names. The missing CDR3 end, 4 residues past where the read stops, is filled in from the germline J gene. V usage is TRBV13-3 and J usage is TRBJ1-2; 8 bases map to TRBD1. Per germline, CDR1 NNHDY and CDR2 SYVADS. The CDR3 covers 15 residues. V was clipped by 1 base and J by 4 bases; unmatched bases: 6. CDR3 sequence: CASSDPGGAGSDYTF. The DNA read from the CDR3 is TGTGCCAGCAGTGATCCAGGGGGCGCGGGCTCC.

The sample holds a few counts of this clone. Gene names denote mouse genes. Read data end 4 residues before the CDR3 end; the end is taken from the germline J gene. The chain carries TRBV21 and TRBJ2-3; tentative D call: TRBD1 (5 bases). TRBV21 falls under the ORF class, with uncertain function. V gave up 3 bases and J gave up 0 bases, with 7 bases separating them. The CDR3 extends over 14 amino acids. The CDR3 protein is CASSHQGSAETLYF. The CDR3 bases that were read are TGTGCTAGCAGTCACCAGGGTAGTGCAGAA.

This clone was observed a handful of times. Mouse gene names and germline throughout. The sequence runs out 4 residues before the end of the CDR3; the remainder is reconstructed from the germline J gene. V is TRBV19 and J is TRBJ2-5; 8 positions agree with TRBD2. CDR1 and CDR2 (germline): FNHDT, SITEND (reference sequence). Germline trimming cut 2 bases from V and 3 bases from J; bases unmatched to any gene: 2. The CDR3 is 14 residues long. CDR3 loop: CASSMRDWQDTQYF. CDR3 DNA (partial): TGTGCCAGCAGTATGAGGGACTGGCAAGAC.

This clone was found a few times. Possible read error: a much larger clone is one base away. Gene and germline names: mouse. Read coverage stops 4 residues before the CDR3 terminus; the germline J gene supplies the remainder. Other DNA sequences within the sample encode an identical CDR3. The rearrangement links TRBV14 to TRBJ2-7; D is perhaps TRBD1 (6 bases). The CDR3 covers 12 residues. Germline values: CDR1 SGHDT, CDR2 FRDEAV. The CDR3 region is CASSPGQYEQYF. The covered CDR3 bases are TGTGCCAGCAGTCCGGGACAATAT.